The subject of this entry is one T cell receptor beta chain. The target of this receptor is not known. No base quality information exists; no much larger clone differs at one position. The cohort was made up of 500 to 800 healthy bone marrow donors. All cohort members were sampled while nominally healthy, although unrecorded immune exposures were likely present. The donor tested CMV seronegative and was one of the 352 seronegative cohort members. Each donor provided a peripheral blood sample, and peripheral blood mononuclear cells were used for TCR beta sequencing. The Qiagen DNeasy Blood Extraction Kit was used to extract genomic DNA from the blood cell samples. The library was produced with the immunoSEQ multiplex PCR assay. For the multiplex PCR, a mixture combining 60 forward primers for TCR Vbeta segments and 13 reverse primers for TCR Jbeta segments was used. The CDR3 region of rearranged TCR beta genes was amplified from genomic DNA by a multiplex PCR assay. The Illumina HiSeq System was used to sequence the amplified TCR beta libraries as 87-base-pair reads. The source study handled its data this way. A later analysis tallied around 80 million unique TCR beta chains across the approximately 670 repertoires, and around 9.9 million of those chains were shared by two or more donors. Raw reads were error-corrected and collapsed into unique sequences by a nearest-neighbor algorithm in which closely related sequences were merged to remove PCR and sequencing errors. V, D and J gene segments were assigned by aligning CDR3 sequences to IMGT reference sequences. For a sequence to be retained, at least a six-nucleotide match to both a V gene segment and a J gene segment was required. A rearrangement counted as productive if the CDR3 had no stop codons and remained in frame with V and J, and every other rearrangement counted as non-productive. Following IMGT convention, CDR3 was defined as the stretch from the second conserved V-encoded cysteine up to the conserved J-encoded phenylalanine. In an earlier analysis of just under 600 of the donors, sequences lacking an unambiguous match to a single V gene segment were excluded. An earlier analysis of about 600 of the donors called V segments functional above 56.7% productive rearrangements and segregating when the between-donor standard deviation exceeded 5%. A statistical classification framework was developed to diagnose cytomegalovirus status using the catalog of TCR beta chain sequences. V and J gene assignment, in a later analysis, came from comparing TCR nucleotide sequences with IMGT/GENE-DB human TR gene sequences. A later analysis assigned CDR3 sequences and most-parsimonious VDJ recombination scenarios with the TCRdist pipeline. A later analysis defined each TCR beta chain by its CDR3 amino acid sequence plus V-gene family, and excluded reads lacking a unique V-gene family. As a way to deal with suspected cross-contamination and a sequencing artifact, a later analysis dropped roughly 600 nucleotide sequences that were highly shared and had low generation probability. A later analysis calculated a clonal expansion index for each public chain from normalized within-repertoire ranks of inferred template counts. In a later analysis, generation probabilities were computed using a VDJ recombination model fitted to out-of-frame rearrangements, and the results were checked against IGoR. In a later analysis, TCR-TCR, TCR-HLA and TCR-CMV co-occurrence was scored with hypergeometric tests, and a repertoire-size bias correction was applied to TCR pairs. To estimate false discovery rates, a later analysis permuted the HLA or CMV assignments 20 times. A later analysis grouped co-occurring TCRs with DBSCAN, adding TCRdist sequence similarity when clustering within HLA-allele-positive subsets. Co-occurrence clustering excluded repertoires with fewer than 30,000 or more than 120,000 public chains, plus five with anomalous nucleotide sharing. Held by TCRdb, this immuneACCESS table contains in-frame sequences only and omits some clones. Under half of the omission traces to an unresolved V gene where checked; the cause of the rest is unknown. V and J calls plus clone size are reproduced from that table; the DNA served to infer D and trimming. The table for this sample lists approximately 110,000 clones; 78% of them were counted only once. The ten most abundant clones make up roughly 5% of the sample.

This entry belongs to a study of cytomegalovirus exposure and HLA in healthy donors (dated by TCRdb to about 2017). In the study overall: An earlier analysis of roughly 610 of the donors reported about 260 Gb of sequence data and some 110 million unique TCR beta sequences obtained from some 170 million T cells. An early release covering over 500 HLA-typed donors comprised about 300 gigabases of sequencing data and tens of millions of unique TCR sequences. Among the 398 genotyped donors, around 81% belonged to the genetic ancestry cluster associated with self-reported Caucasian donors. The study was designed to test whether signatures of past pathogen exposure could be identified by cataloging public T cell receptors. The study used immunosequencing to profile the T cell repertoires of several hundred subjects and linked those repertoires to cytomegalovirus serostatus. In addition to the first cohort of roughly 700 subjects, a separate validation cohort of about 120 different subjects was used. To predict cytomegalovirus infection status, the study brought together high-throughput TCR immunosequencing, statistical association of individual TCRs with disease status, and machine learning. A later analysis re-examined previously published TCR beta repertoires from roughly 720 donors and added high-resolution HLA genotyping to investigate patterns of TCR occurrence. Rather than drawing on any new phenotypic data, the later analysis identified candidate immune exposures from TCR beta sequences and the way those sequences occurred across donors. An earlier analysis of 500 to 650 of the donors applied high-throughput TCR beta sequencing to assess whether each TCR beta V gene segment acted as functional or pseudogenic. Donor age, sex, ethnicity and CMV serostatus were compiled together with the repertoire data. A later genetic analysis used genome-wide SNP genotypes for about 65% of the roughly 700 donors, treating that subset as a discovery cohort. Every discovery cohort repertoire had been produced on one sequencing platform. Both class I and class II loci were covered by HLA typing, at four-digit resolution. The number of typed donors differed by locus: roughly 629-640 for A, B, C, DRB1 and DQB1; 522 for DQA1; approximately 610 for DPA1; and roughly 490 for DPB1. About five DR-DQ haplotypes were treated as single units for association and clustering because of strong linkage in the cohort. Across some 400 genotyped donors of the cohort, an average of about 220,000 unique TCR beta nucleotide sequences per donor were sequenced, and roughly 20% of those sequences were non-productive.

Overall study outcomes, separate from this receptor: A later genetic analysis associated a missense DCLRE1C variant with V-gene and J-gene trimming of TCR beta chains, and an independent cohort replicated the association. In vitro tests confirmed that a few of the cytomegalovirus-associated TCR beta chains recognize cytomegalovirus antigens. Roughly uniform sequencing depth across donors was assumed in presence/absence analyses, although this assumption may not hold. Only TCR beta chains were sequenced in this cohort, and the absence of alpha or paired-chain data limited detectable features. A later analysis found that HLA-associated TCR beta chains were more clonally expanded and had lower generation probabilities than equally common non-associated chains. A later analysis reported that several top co-occurrence clusters appeared linked to parvovirus B19, influenza, CMV and Epstein-Barr virus. The sequencing pipeline was judged likely to have produced a cluster of highly shared sequence variants as a technical artifact. The authors suggested that the approach could potentially be generalized to other disease states and immunological phenotypes. Linkage disequilibrium might explain the correlated functional status among segregating V segments, but an unknown experimental factor could not be excluded. In both the original and validation cohorts, the classifier was reported to diagnose cytomegalovirus status with high specificity and sensitivity. HLA typing was unavailable for some donors at each locus, so association tests used only the typed subset. A later genetic analysis reported fewer N-insertions in productive TCRs among donors in an Asian-associated ancestry cluster than the 666-donor mean. Across donors, most TCR sequences were observed very rarely, whereas some public TCRs were present in many individuals. Specific HLA alleles were associated with 15,000 to 20,000 TCR beta sequences at a false discovery rate of 0.05 in a later analysis. Immune exposure information for the cohort was limited to CMV serostatus. In an earlier analysis of 587 of the donors, most TCR beta V segments appeared in productive rearrangements about 90% or about 30% of the time, broadly matching IMGT annotations. Around 16 rarely observed V segments, including chromosome 9 orphons, were excluded from the earlier analysis of a few hundred of the donors because counts were too low. Some IMGT-functional V segments, including TRBV6-2 and TRBV6-3, could not be distinguished by the 87-base-pair reads and were therefore excluded. According to a later analysis, TCR association rates differed among HLA loci, with DRB1 alleles showing the most associated TCRs and HLA-C alleles showing the fewest. A further reported finding was that TCR beta sequences accurately predicted the HLA-A and HLA-B alleles for most subjects in the first cohort. A later analysis found that most CMV-associated TCR beta chains appeared HLA-restricted, with HLA associations seemingly driven largely by CMV exposure. Strong co-occurrence of HLA alleles, especially DR and DQ, made assigning TCR associations to individual alleles difficult. The study gave a list of 150 to 200 TCR beta chains associated with cytomegalovirus.

CDR1 KGHSH and CDR2 LQKENI were looked up in the germline V gene. CDR3 length: 15 amino acids, cysteine to phenylalanine. The sequence is cut down to CDR3 DNA, 45 bases in frame from base 1. V and J lose 0 bases and 4 bases, and a span of 11 bases separates them. This receptor was taken from a male donor in good health and CMV-seronegative. The sequence joins TRBV18 to TRBJ2-3; TRBD2 might be the D gene, on 6 matching bases. The specimen sequenced was PBMCs. The CDR3 reads as follows: CASSPPGGRADTQYF. At the DNA level, the sequence is TGTGCCAGCTCACCACCGGGAGGCCGGGCAGATACGCAGTATTTT.